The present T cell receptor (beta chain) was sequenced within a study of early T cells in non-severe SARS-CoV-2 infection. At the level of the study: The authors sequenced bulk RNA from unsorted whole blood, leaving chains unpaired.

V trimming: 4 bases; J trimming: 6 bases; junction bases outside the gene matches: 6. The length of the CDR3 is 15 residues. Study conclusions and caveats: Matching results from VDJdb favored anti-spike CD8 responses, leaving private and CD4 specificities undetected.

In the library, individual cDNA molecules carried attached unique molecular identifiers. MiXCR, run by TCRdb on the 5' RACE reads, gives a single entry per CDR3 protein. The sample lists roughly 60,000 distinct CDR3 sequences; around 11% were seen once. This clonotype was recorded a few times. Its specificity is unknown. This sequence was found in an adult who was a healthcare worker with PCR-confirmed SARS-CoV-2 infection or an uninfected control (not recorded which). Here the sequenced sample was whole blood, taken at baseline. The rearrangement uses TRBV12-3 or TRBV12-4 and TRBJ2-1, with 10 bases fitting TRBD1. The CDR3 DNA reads TGTGCCAGCAGTTCTACTTGGACAGGGGGCAATGAGCAGTTCTTC. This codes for CASSSTWTGGNEQFF.